These 23 T cell receptor beta chains came from one sample sequenced in a study of shared clonotypes between healthy human individuals. Clones were sequenced by immunoSEQ multiplex PCR, and TCRdb holds only the in-frame ones, with some missing. The sample consists of 2,500,000 or so clones, roughly 90% of them appearing once. What was sequenced was naive CD4+ T cells from PBMCs. As to subset: CD45RA+ positively selected. The receptors originated from a man aged 18 to 30 in good health. Some clones in this sample may be carry-over from other donors' samples.

The chain has TRBV27 and TRBJ2-5, with 8 nucleotides matching TRBD1. V trimming: 3 bases; J trimming: 2 bases; junction bases outside the gene matches: 8. The CDR3 extends over 16 amino acids. Germline CDR1 and CDR2: MNHEY and SMNVEV (reference sequence). CDR3 protein: CASSFLGTGKQETQYF. The CDR3 DNA reads as TGTGCCAGCAGTTTCCTAGGGACAGGAAAACAAGAGACCCAGTACTTC.

The genes are TRBV7-2 and TRBJ2-3, with TRBD2 matching 8 bases. Trimming at V came to 4 bases and at J to 6 bases, leaving 15 bases not matched to a gene. Germline V gene sequence: CDR1 SGHTA, CDR2 FQGNSA. The CDR3 loop spans 17 amino acids. The CDR3 DNA sequence: TGTGCCAGCAGCTCCGCGGGGGCCGGGAGGGCCGTGGATACGCAGTATTTT. As protein: CASSSAGAGRAVDTQYF.

J is TRBJ1-3 and V is TRBV4-3; TRBD1 aligns across 7 bases. The J segment lost 2 bases and the V segment lost 5 bases, leaving 3 bases of the junction unmatched. Germline lookup yields CDR1 LGHNA and CDR2 YSLEER. This CDR3 has 14 amino acids. CDR3 sequence reads: CASSSTGTGNTIYF. CDR3 coding DNA: TGCGCCAGCAGCTCGACAGGGACTGGAAACACCATATATTTT.

This chain links TRBV6-5 with TRBJ2-6; D is uncertain. The V end lost 0 bases, the J end lost 0 bases, and 6 bases lay between the germline ends. This CDR3 has 16 residues. The germline CDR1 and CDR2 sequences are MNHEY and SVGAGI. The CDR3 sequence is CASSYSGNSGANVLTF. The CDR3 DNA is TGTGCCAGCAGTTACTCGGGCAACTCTGGGGCCAACGTCCTGACTTTC.

J is TRBJ2-1 and V is TRBV19, with 7 positions matching TRBD1. Losses at the gene ends were 2 bases for V and 3 bases for J; bases not matched to a gene: 13. In germline, CDR1 is LNHDA, CDR2 SQIVND (reference sequence). The CDR3 runs 18 residues. This chain's CDR3 is CASSIWRVGQGVYNEQFF. The CDR3 coding sequence is TGTGCCAGTAGTATATGGCGCGTGGGGCAGGGGGTCTACAATGAGCAGTTCTTC.

The CDR3 reads CASSMTGALQPQHF. In nucleotides, the CDR3 is TGTGCCAGCAGTATGACAGGGGCGCTTCAGCCCCAGCATTTT. The V gene is TRBV2, the J gene TRBJ1-5, with TRBD1 matching 8 bases. CDR3 size: 14 residues. Germline V gene sequence: CDR1 SNHLY, CDR2 FYNNEI. V was pared by 5 bases and J by 6 bases, with 6 bases of the junction left unmatched.

The chain recombines TRBV29-1 with TRBJ1-4; 7 bases fit TRBD1. Per germline, CDR1 SQVTM and CDR2 ANQGSEA. The V and J ends lost 6 bases and 5 bases, in that order; junction bases with no gene match: 3. The CDR3 is 12 residues long. This CDR3 reads CSVATGNEKLFF. In DNA, the CDR3 is TGCAGCGTAGCGACAGGGAATGAAAAACTGTTTTTT.

This clone was picked up one time. This same CDR3 is encoded by further DNA sequences in the sample. This chain connects TRBV30 to TRBJ2-5; D uncertain. The germline CDR1 and CDR2 sequences are GTSNPN and SVGIG (reference sequence). This CDR3 contains 11 residues. V was clipped by 1 base and J by 4 bases, with 4 bases between them. CDR3 nucleotides: TGTGCCTGGAGTGCGGGAGAGACCCAGTACTTC. It codes for CAWSAGETQYF.

As for this clone: Other DNA sequences in the sample encode the same CDR3. The chain's CDR3 is CASSTQETQYF. DNA of the CDR3: TGTGCCAGCAGTACCCAAGAGACCCAGTACTTC. The rearrangement uses TRBV6-6 and TRBJ2-5; no reliable D call. The CDR3 is 11 residues long. Trimming stripped 5 bases from V and 1 base from J, with 2 bases between. The germline CDR1 and CDR2 sequences are MNHNY and SVGAGI (reference sequence).

The V call is TRBV5-1, the J call TRBJ1-2; D uncertain. CDR1 is SGHRS and CDR2 is YFSETQ in the germline V gene. V was pared by 2 bases and J by 3 bases, with 5 bases between. This CDR3 region has 12 residues. CDR3: CASSFSDYGYTF. The CDR3 coding sequence is TGCGCCAGCAGCTTCTCAGACTATGGCTACACCTTC.

The chain couples TRBV28 to TRBJ1-1; 7 bases line up with TRBD1. V shed 7 bases, J shed 5 bases, and the junction held 16 bases outside the gene matches. The CDR3 length is 16 residues. Germline lookup yields CDR1 MDHEN and CDR2 SYDVKM. CDR3 sequence: CASTSPHPGQNTEAFF. In DNA form, the CDR3 reads TGTGCCAGCACCTCCCCCCACCCGGGACAGAATACTGAAGCTTTCTTT.

With respect to this clone: The sample holds other DNA sequences that translate to the same CDR3. This chain links TRBV2 with TRBJ1-1; D is undetermined. Trimming removed 0 bases from V and 2 bases from J, with 10 bases in between. Germline loops: CDR1 SNHLY, CDR2 FYNNEI. CDR3 length: 15 residues. The CDR3 sequence: CASSEAPGSNTEAFF. The CDR3 DNA follows: TGTGCCAGCAGTGAAGCGCCAGGCAGCAACACTGAAGCTTTCTTT.

This chain connects TRBV6-5 to TRBJ1-4; no clear D. The germline V gene encodes CDR1 MNHEY and CDR2 SVGAGI. Trimming took 5 bases from V and 5 from J, leaving 15 bases between them. CDR3 length: 15 amino acids. Here the CDR3 reads CASSRSPSINEKLFF. The DNA for the CDR3 is TGTGCCAGCAGTCGCTCGCCGAGTATCAATGAAAAACTGTTTTTT.

Comments on this clone: The sample has other DNA sequences that encode this CDR3 too. CDR3 amino acids: CASSMRGRTNEKLFF. The CDR3 DNA is TGTGCCAGTAGTATGAGAGGGAGAACTAATGAAAAACTGTTTTTT. The V gene is TRBV19, the J gene TRBJ1-4; D remains unclear. Trimming took 3 bases from V and 1 from J, leaving 9 bases between them. CDR3 length: 15 residues. Germline values: CDR1 LNHDA, CDR2 SQIVND (reference sequence).

The V and J genes are TRBV27 and TRBJ1-3; no definite D call. Trimming removed 2 bases from V and 4 bases from J, with 15 bases in between. CDR1 is MNHEY, CDR2 SMNVEV, per germline (reference sequence). The CDR3 length is 16 residues. The CDR3 DNA is TGTGCCAGCAGTTTAAATAGATTGGCCCAGGGAAACACCATATATTTT. Its protein product is CASSLNRLAQGNTIYF.

The DNA for the CDR3 is TGTGCCAGCAGAGGACAGGCCTACGAGCAGTACTTC. Translated, it gives CASRGQAYEQYF. The chain joins TRBV5-6 to TRBJ2-7; TRBD1 matches 7 bases. Germline V gene data show CDR1 as SGHDT and CDR2 as YYEEEE. The V and J ends lost 5 bases and 2 bases, in that order; junction bases with no gene match: 1. The CDR3 has 12 residues.

The chain joins TRBV6-6 to TRBJ2-2, with D hard to call. Germline CDR1 MNHNY, CDR2 SVGAGI (reference sequence). The length of the CDR3 is 14 residues. V was trimmed by 8 bases and J by 2 bases, leaving 12 bases between them. For the CDR3, the DNA is TGTGCCAGCCGGTACATCCTAAACACCGGGGAGCTGTTTTTT. This translates into CASRYILNTGELFF.

The rearrangement uses TRBV19 and TRBJ2-7; 7 nucleotides match TRBD2. V lost 10 bases and J lost 2; bases outside the gene matches: 14. The CDR3 runs to 15 residues. Per germline, CDR1 LNHDA and CDR2 SQIVND (reference sequence). The CDR3: CATTKEASGTYEQYF. CDR3 sequence (DNA): TGTGCCACGACAAAGGAGGCTAGCGGAACCTACGAGCAGTACTTC.

The V and J genes are TRBV29-1 and TRBJ2-2; possibly TRBD2 for D (5 bases). Per germline, CDR1 SQVTM and CDR2 ANQGSEA. The V gene lost 5 bases and the J gene lost 1 base, with 8 bases spanning the gap. The CDR3 spans 13 residues. The CDR3 protein is CSVLSGNTGELFF. Written as DNA, the CDR3 is TGCAGCGTTCTCAGCGGGAACACCGGGGAGCTGTTTTTT.

The chain is built from TRBV27 and TRBJ2-1, with 8 bases that match TRBD2. Trimming at V came to 2 bases and at J to 1 base, leaving 7 bases not matched to a gene. The CDR3 extends over 17 amino acids. Germline V CDR1 and CDR2: MNHEY, SMNVEV (reference sequence). The DNA for the CDR3 is TGTGCCAGCAGTTTACGGGGGGGGGCAACTTCCTACAATGAGCAGTTCTTC. Residues: CASSLRGGATSYNEQFF.

This rearrangement joins TRBV5-6 to TRBJ2-5; D may be TRBD1 or TRBD2 (5 bases each). Germline values: CDR1 SGHDT, CDR2 YYEEEE. This CDR3 has 12 amino acids. V was pared by 5 bases and J by 4 bases, with 9 bases between. The CDR3 sequence is CASRRGVETQYF. CDR3 coding DNA: TGTGCCAGCAGGCGAGGGGTAGAGACCCAGTACTTC.

In this sample, this clone turned up a few times. The V call is TRBV2, the J call TRBJ1-1, with a possible D match to TRBD1 (6 bases). There are 12 residues in the CDR3. V lost 3 bases and J lost 8, with 10 bases in between. Germline loops: CDR1 SNHLY, CDR2 FYNNEI. Here the CDR3 reads CASSERGMEAFF. In DNA form, the CDR3 reads TGTGCCAGCAGTGAGAGGGGGATGGAAGCTTTCTTT.

Comment on this clone: This specimen includes other DNA sequences encoding the same CDR3. The chain links TRBV11-2 to TRBJ1-2; D unresolved. The V end was cut by 1 base, the J end by 5 bases, with 5 bases between. This CDR3 has 12 residues. Looked up from germline, CDR1 is SGHAT and CDR2 is FQNNGV. The CDR3 DNA is TGTGCCAGCAGCTTAGTAGGGTATGGCTACACCTTC. Translating it yields CASSLVGYGYTF.